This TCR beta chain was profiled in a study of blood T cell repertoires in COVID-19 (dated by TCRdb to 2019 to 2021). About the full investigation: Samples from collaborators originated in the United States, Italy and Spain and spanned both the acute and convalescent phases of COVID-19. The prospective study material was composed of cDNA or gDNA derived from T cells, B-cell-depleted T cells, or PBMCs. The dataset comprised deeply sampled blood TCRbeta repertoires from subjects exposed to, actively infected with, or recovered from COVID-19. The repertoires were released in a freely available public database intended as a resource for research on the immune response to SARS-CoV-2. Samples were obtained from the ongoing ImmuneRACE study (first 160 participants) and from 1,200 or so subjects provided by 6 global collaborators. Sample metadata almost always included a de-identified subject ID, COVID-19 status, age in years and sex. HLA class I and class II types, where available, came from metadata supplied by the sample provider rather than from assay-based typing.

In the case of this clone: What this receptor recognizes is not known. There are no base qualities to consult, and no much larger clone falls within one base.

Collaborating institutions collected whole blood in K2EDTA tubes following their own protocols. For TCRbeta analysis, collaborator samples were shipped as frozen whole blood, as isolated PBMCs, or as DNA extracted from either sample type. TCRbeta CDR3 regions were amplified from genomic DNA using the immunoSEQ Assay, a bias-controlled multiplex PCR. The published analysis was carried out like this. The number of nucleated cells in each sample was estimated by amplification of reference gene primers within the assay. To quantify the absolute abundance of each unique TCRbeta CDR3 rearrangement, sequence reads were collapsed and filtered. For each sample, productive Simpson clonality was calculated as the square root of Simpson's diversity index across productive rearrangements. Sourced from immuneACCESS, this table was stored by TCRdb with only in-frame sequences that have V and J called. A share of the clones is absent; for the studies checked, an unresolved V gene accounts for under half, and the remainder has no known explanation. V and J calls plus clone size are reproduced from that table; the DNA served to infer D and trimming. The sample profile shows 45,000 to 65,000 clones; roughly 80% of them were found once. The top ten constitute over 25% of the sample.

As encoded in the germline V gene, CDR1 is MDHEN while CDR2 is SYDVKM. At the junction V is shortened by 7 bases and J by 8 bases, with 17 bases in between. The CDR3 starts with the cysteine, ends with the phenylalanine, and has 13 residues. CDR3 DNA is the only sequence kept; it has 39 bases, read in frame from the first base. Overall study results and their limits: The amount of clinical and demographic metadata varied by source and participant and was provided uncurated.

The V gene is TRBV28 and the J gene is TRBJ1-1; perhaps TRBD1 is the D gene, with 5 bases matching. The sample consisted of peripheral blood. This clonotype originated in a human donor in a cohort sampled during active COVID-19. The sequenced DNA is TGTGCCAGCAACTTACCGGGGGAAACAGAAGCTTTCTTT. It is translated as CASNLPGETEAFF.